The 17 T cell receptor beta chains below were found in one sample sequenced in a study of blood T cell repertoires in COVID-19. This table comes from immunoSEQ multiplex PCR, and its TCRdb copy is limited to in-frame clones, with some not included. This sample has more than 95,000 clones, with 80% to 95% found just once. Material for sequencing was peripheral blood. All receptors derive from a man in his forties or fifties with COVID-19, enrolled during active disease.

The chain couples TRBV24-1 to TRBJ2-7; D remains unclear. The germline V gene encodes CDR1 KGHDR and CDR2 SFDVKD. The CDR3 has 11 residues. V was trimmed by 4 bases and J by 6 bases, leaving 6 bases between them. The CDR3 region has the DNA TGTGCCACCAGTGACCTTCTCGAGCAGTACTTC. Its protein product is CATSDLLEQYF.

The chain carries TRBV28 and TRBJ1-2; maybe TRBD1 (5 bases). The CDR3 is 16 residues long. V lost 5 bases to trimming and J lost 3 bases, with 19 bases between them. Germline lookup yields CDR1 MDHEN and CDR2 SYDVKM. CDR3: CASSPGPLGGDYGYTF. The CDR3 region has the DNA TGTGCCAGCAGTCCCGGACCCTTGGGGGGGGACTATGGCTACACCTTC.

The chain recombines TRBV5-6 with TRBJ1-1, with 7 bases lining up with TRBD1. Per germline, CDR1 SGHDT and CDR2 YYEEEE. V trimming: 2 bases; J trimming: 6 bases; junction bases outside the gene matches: 10. The CDR3 extends over 15 amino acids. The CDR3 sequence: CASSFSDRLISEAFF. The CDR3 coding sequence is TGTGCCAGCAGCTTTTCGGACAGGTTGATTTCTGAAGCTTTCTTT.

The chain uses TRBV7-2 and TRBJ2-3, with 7 bases aligning to TRBD2. V shed 5 bases, J shed 0 bases, and the junction held 8 bases outside the gene matches. CDR1 and CDR2 (germline): SGHTA, FQGNSA. This CDR3 region has 16 residues. Here the CDR3 reads CASSKPSGSSTDTQYF. The CDR3 DNA is TGTGCCAGCAGCAAACCTAGCGGATCCAGCACAGATACGCAGTATTTT.

CDR3: CAISEAGRGTDTQYF. The CDR3 nucleotides read TGTGCCATCTCCGAGGCGGGGCGAGGCACAGATACGCAGTATTTT. The V call is TRBV10-3, the J call TRBJ2-3; weak D call: TRBD2 (6 bases). The CDR3 is 15 residues long. In germline, CDR1 is ENHRY, CDR2 SYGVKD. Trimming left V 8 bases short and J 1 base short, with 16 bases between.

This chain links TRBV4-1 with TRBJ2-1; 14 nucleotides match TRBD2. Germline CDR1 MGHRA, CDR2 YSYEKL. The V and J ends lost 8 bases and 1 base, in that order; junction bases with no gene match: 13. The CDR3 covers 19 residues. CDR3 in amino acids: CASPTGLAGVRGSYNEQFF. The DNA of the CDR3 is TGCGCCAGCCCTACGGGACTAGCGGGAGTTCGCGGTTCCTACAATGAGCAGTTCTTC.

This chain links TRBV2 with TRBJ2-1; D may be TRBD2 (6 bases). Germline V gene data show CDR1 as SNHLY and CDR2 as FYNNEI. This CDR3 is 14 amino acids long. Between the trimmed V and J ends, which lost 7 bases and 4 bases, there was a span of 14 bases. In nucleotides, the CDR3 is TGTGCCAGCATGCGGGGTCGGGGGTACAATGAGCAGTTCTTC. Translated, it gives CASMRGRGYNEQFF. The complete variable domain, with remaining parts taken from reference TRBV2 and TRBJ2-1, reads EPEVTQTPSHQVTQMGQEVILRCVPISNHLYFYWYRQILGQKVEFLVSFYNNEISEKSEIFDDQFSVERPDGSNFTLKIRSTKLEDSAMYFCASMRGRGYNEQFFGPGTRLTVL.

The gene calls are TRBV19 and TRBJ2-2; 10 bases align to TRBD2. Germline V CDR1 and CDR2: LNHDA, SQIVND (reference sequence). The CDR3 is made up of 15 amino acids. With V trimmed by 5 bases and J by 6 bases, 6 bases remained unmatched. In nucleotides, the CDR3 is TGTGCCAGTAGTTCTCATCTAGCGGGAGCCGGGGAGCTGTTTTTT. Translation: CASSSHLAGAGELFF.

The chain joins TRBV28 to TRBJ2-5, with 8 bases matching TRBD1. This CDR3 comprises 15 residues. J gave up 3 bases and V 4 bases, and 7 bases lay outside the gene matches. In germline, CDR1 is MDHEN, CDR2 SYDVKM. The CDR3 sequence is CASSSSGGGEETQYF. The CDR3 nucleotides are TGTGCCAGCAGTTCCTCAGGGGGCGGGGAAGAGACCCAGTACTTC.

The chain is built from TRBV27 and TRBJ2-7; 12 positions match TRBD2. The CDR3 has 17 amino acids. J lost 5 bases, V lost 2 bases, and 10 bases had no gene match. The V gene's germline CDR1 is MNHEY and CDR2 SMNVEV (reference sequence). As DNA, the CDR3 is TGTGCCAGCAGTTTAACCCCCTTGACTAGCGGGAGTGACGAGCAGTACTTC. Translated: CASSLTPLTSGSDEQYF.

The chain has TRBV29-1 and TRBJ2-1, with D possibly TRBD2 on 6 matching bases. The CDR3 runs to 14 residues. V was pared by 3 bases and J by 2 bases, with 11 bases between. CDR1 and CDR2 from the germline V gene are SQVTM and ANQGSEA. The CDR3 is CSVERGDPYNEQFF. As DNA, the CDR3 is TGCAGCGTTGAGCGGGGAGACCCCTACAATGAGCAGTTCTTC.

This clone showed up just once. The V and J genes are TRBV7-9 and TRBJ2-1; D uncertain. CDR3 length: 14 amino acids. Germline CDR1 reads SEHNR; CDR2 reads FQNEAQ (reference sequence). V was cut by 1 base and J by 7 bases, with 11 bases left in between. CDR3 in amino acids: CASSLGMTSNEQFF. CDR3 sequence (DNA): TGTGCCAGCAGCTTAGGCATGACTTCAAATGAGCAGTTCTTC.

This chain connects TRBV6-5 to TRBJ1-4, with D tentatively TRBD1 (5 bases). V was clipped by 6 bases and J by 9 bases, with 20 bases between them. Per the germline V gene, CDR1 is MNHEY and CDR2 is SVGAGI. This CDR3 spans 15 amino acids. The chain's CDR3 is CASSAGTGELKKLFF. DNA for the CDR3: TGTGCCAGCAGCGCCGGGACGGGGGAGTTGAAAAAACTGTTTTTT.

The V gene is TRBV4-1, the J gene TRBJ2-1; D remains ambiguous. Germline V lookup: CDR1 MGHRA, CDR2 YSYEKL. Trimming shortened V by 1 base and J by 8 bases, and 9 bases separated the two germline ends. The CDR3 totals 13 residues. The CDR3 nucleotides read TGCGCCAGCAGCCAAGTATCTCTTCATGAGCAGTTCTTC. This gives the protein CASSQVSLHEQFF.

The V and J genes are TRBV3-1 (or the pseudogene TRBV3-2) and TRBJ2-1, with TRBD2 matching 7 bases. The length of the CDR3 is 15 residues. The V segment lost 2 bases and the J segment 15 bases; nucleotides outside the gene matches: 16. Germline V gives CDR1 LGHDT, CDR2 YNNKEL (reference sequence). The CDR3 DNA reads TGTGCCAGCAGCCAACATTTTGGGGCTGCGGGAGTCACGTTCTTC. This sequence encodes CASSQHFGAAGVTFF.

The chain is built from TRBV5-6 and TRBJ2-3; TRBD2 aligns across 12 bases. J lost 3 bases, V lost 2 bases, and 4 bases had no gene match. Germline loops: CDR1 SGHDT, CDR2 YYEEEE. The CDR3 spans 16 residues. For the CDR3, the DNA is TGTGCCAGCAGCTTCCGACTAGCGGGAGCAACAGATACGCAGTATTTT. Its protein product is CASSFRLAGATDTQYF.

The rearrangement uses TRBV21-1 and TRBJ2-7; the D call of TRBD2 is as the table states it, not checked on the DNA. TRBV21-1 is deemed a pseudogene. The CDR3 is made up of 16 amino acids. The CDR3 DNA is TGTGCCAGCAGCGCTTTTAGCGGATGGGGCCCCTACGAGCAGTACGTC. It yields the protein CASSAFSGWGPYEQYV.